This section outlines one T cell receptor (beta chain) sequence together with its context. This record comes from a study of memory CD4+ T cells and cytomegalovirus serostatus. The CDR3 is 15 residues long. V was trimmed by 3 bases and J by 5 bases, leaving 16 bases between them. Looked up from germline, CDR1 is LNHNV and CDR2 is YYDKDF (reference sequence). Single viable CD3+CD4+CD8-CD45RO+ cells were sorted as the memory CD4+ T cells. Donors' CMV status reflects serum IgG against pp150, pp28, p38, p52. TCRdb keeps only in-frame clones here, not all; method: immunoSEQ multiplex PCR. The sample records 50,000 or so clones, over 75% being singletons.

This TCR derives from an adult in good health and CMV-seronegative. Sequenced: memory CD4+ T cells from blood. This rearrangement joins TRBV15 to TRBJ2-5, with D unclear. CDR3 amino acids: CATSSVNGPRETQYF. Written as DNA, the CDR3 is TGTGCCACCAGCAGCGTCAACGGGCCACGGGAGACCCAGTACTTC.